One and the same sample provided the 3 T cell receptor beta chains below, sequenced in a study of cytomegalovirus exposure and HLA in healthy donors. Amplification used 60 Vbeta primers and 13 Jbeta primers. Profiled with immunoSEQ multiplex PCR; TCRdb holds only in-frame clones, not every one. There are approximately 110,000 clones in the sample; about 16% occur only once, and 1.5% to 2% lies in the top ten. The material sequenced was PBMCs. All receptors come from a woman in her late teens or twenties in good health and CMV-seronegative.

This chain links TRBV5-4 with TRBJ2-7; TRBD1 matches at 9 bases. The CDR3 totals 13 residues. The germline CDR1 and CDR2 sequences are SGHNT and YYREEE (reference sequence). V was clipped by 5 bases and J by 9 bases; unmatched bases: 9. The DNA for the CDR3 is TGTGCCAGCAGGACGGACAGGGGCGGGGTGCAGTACTTC. Its translation is CASRTDRGGVQYF.

This clone has just a few counts. The chain recombines TRBV5-1 with TRBJ1-5, with 11 bases fitting TRBD1. CDR1 and CDR2 (germline): SGHRS, YFSETQ. CDR3 length: 14 residues. J gave up 5 bases and V 4 bases, and 2 bases lay outside the gene matches. CDR3 residues: CASSTGQGDQPQHF. CDR3 bases: TGCGCCAGCAGCACGGGACAGGGGGATCAGCCCCAGCATTTT.

The chain's CDR3 is CAIQTGPNQPQHF. In DNA, the CDR3 is TGTGCCATTCAGACAGGGCCCAATCAGCCCCAGCATTTT. The rearrangement joins TRBV10-3 to TRBJ1-5; 7 nucleotides line up with TRBD1. Germline CDR1 is ENHRY and CDR2 is SYGVKD. V trimming: 9 bases; J trimming: 3 bases; junction bases outside the gene matches: 5. The CDR3 sequence is 13 residues long.